These T cell receptor beta chains were read from a single sample in a study of T-cell reconstitution after alpha-beta-depleted transplantation in children. TCRdb reanalysed the PCR reads using MiXCR and keeps one entry per CDR3 protein. The data show approximately 250,000 distinct CDR3 sequences, about a quarter seen once. The sequencing used PBMCs, collected before TCRalphabeta/CD19-depleted stem cell transplant. Receptors were obtained from a girl aged 2-15 years with Fanconi anemia, due to receive a stem cell transplant. Both conserved end residues are part of each CDR3. Each record gives: CDR3 length, J gene, D gene, V gene, clone size, CDR3 protein, CDR3 DNA. The D gene is left open where the match is weak. Not every row has a clone size; where given, it reads once, few, many or a size class.

14 TRBJ2-1 . TRBV29-1 many CSVGGRVTYNEQFF TGCAGCGTTGGGGGCAGGGTAACCTACAATGAGCAGTTCTTC
14 TRBJ2-7 . TRBV20-1 many CSARDRGASYEQYF TGCAGTGCTAGAGATCGGGGGGCCTCCTACGAGCAGTACTTC
15 TRBJ1-2 TRBD1 TRBV20-1 many CSAREGTGGGYGYTF TGCAGTGCTAGAGAGGGGACAGGGGGAGGGTATGGCTACACCTTC
14 TRBJ2-1 . TRBV27 once CASSLRGPGNEQFF TGTGCCAGCAGTTTACGGGGGCCGGGGAATGAGCAGTTCTTC
12 TRBJ2-7 TRBD2 TRBV20-1 once CSARPGGGEQYF TGCAGTGCTAGACCGGGAGGGGGTGAGCAGTACTTC
12 TRBJ1-1 . TRBV6-5 . CASSYLPGKAFF TGTGCCAGCAGTTACCTCCCGGGAAAAGCTTTCTTT
13 TRBJ2-1 TRBD2 TRBV28 few CATGGSNYNEQFF TGTGCCACGGGCGGGAGTAATTACAATGAGCAGTTCTTC
14 TRBJ1-4 . TRBV3-1 many CASRQQFSNEKLFF TGTGCCAGCAGACAACAGTTCTCGAATGAAAAACTGTTTTTT
13 TRBJ2-5 . TRBV4-2 many CASSQDNVGTQYF TGTGCCAGCAGCCAAGACAACGTCGGGACCCAGTACTTC
17 TRBJ2-7 TRBD2 TRBV5-4 many CASTKALAGASSYEQYF TGTGCCAGCACCAAAGCTCTAGCGGGGGCCAGCTCCTACGAGCAGTACTTC
12 TRBJ1-1 . TRBV20-1 . CSARDRYTEAFF TGCAGTGCTAGAGATCGGTACACTGAAGCTTTCTTT
14 TRBJ2-5 . TRBV2 many CASSTTGSGETQYF TGTGCCAGCAGTACAACAGGGTCCGGAGAGACCCAGTACTTC
14 TRBJ2-5 . TRBV9 . CASSVGWGEETQYF TGTGCCAGCAGCGTAGGGTGGGGGGAAGAGACCCAGTACTTC
14 TRBJ2-7 . TRBV12-3/TRBV12-4 many CASSSDSRAYEQYF TGTGCCAGCAGCTCGGACAGCCGTGCCTACGAGCAGTACTTC
15 TRBJ1-1 . TRBV7-3 . CASSLKGGRNAEAFF TGTGCCAGCAGCTTAAAAGGTGGGAGGAACGCTGAAGCTTTCTTT
13 TRBJ2-1 . TRBV12-3/TRBV12-4 few CASSFGHHNEQFF TGTGCCAGCAGTTTCGGACACCACAATGAGCAGTTCTTC
14 TRBJ1-2 . TRBV6-5 many CASSYSVEGYGYTF TGTGCCAGCAGTTACTCGGTAGAGGGCTATGGCTACACCTTC
12 TRBJ2-7 . TRBV20-1 many CSARVGTYEQYF TGCAGTGCTAGAGTGGGGACCTACGAGCAGTACTTC
13 TRBJ2-3 . TRBV20-1 . CSARDWDADTQYF TGCAGTGCTAGAGATTGGGATGCAGATACGCAGTATTTT
13 TRBJ2-7 . TRBV29-1 many CSVLVLAGYEQYF TGCAGCGTTCTTGTACTGGCCGGGTACGAGCAGTACTTC
14 TRBJ2-3 . TRBV7-2 many CASSLRGPTDTQYF TGTGCCAGCAGCTTGCGGGGACCCACAGATACGCAGTATTTT
16 TRBJ2-3 TRBD2 TRBV12-3/TRBV12-4 many CASSQSPSGRLDTQYF TGTGCCAGCAGCCAAAGCCCTAGCGGGAGATTAGATACGCAGTATTTT
18 TRBJ2-3 . TRBV23-1 . CASSQAPSGVGSTDTQYF TGCGCCAGCAGTCAGGCCCCATCGGGGGTTGGGAGCACAGATACGCAGTATTTT
17 TRBJ2-2 TRBD2 TRBV27 many CASSPLGLAGGTGELFF TGTGCCAGCAGTCCCTTGGGACTAGCGGGAGGTACCGGGGAGCTGTTTTTT
15 TRBJ1-6 TRBD1 TRBV4-2 . CASSQPGQGDSPLHF TGTGCCAGCAGCCAACCGGGACAGGGGGATTCACCCCTCCACTTT
11 TRBJ2-1 . TRBV30 . CAWSVGRQQFF TGTGCCTGGAGTGTAGGGCGTCAGCAGTTCTTC
16 TRBJ1-3 . TRBV12-3/TRBV12-4 few CASSLGAPSSGNTIYF TGTGCCAGCAGTTTAGGAGCTCCCTCCTCTGGAAACACCATATATTTT
12 TRBJ1-3 . TRBV13 many CASSPQGNTIYF TGTGCCAGCAGCCCTCAGGGAAACACCATATATTTT
16 TRBJ2-1 . TRBV6-1 many CATRWMGRLYYNEQFF TGTGCCACCCGATGGATGGGGCGACTATACTACAATGAGCAGTTCTTC
12 TRBJ2-4 . TRBV7-2 many CASSLAKNIQYF TGTGCCAGCAGTCTAGCCAAAAACATTCAGTACTTC
13 TRBJ2-1 . TRBV6-5 many CASSYSGNNEQFF TGTGCCAGCAGTTACTCAGGGAACAATGAGCAGTTCTTC
16 TRBJ2-7 . TRBV12-3/TRBV12-4 . CASTSRHYRGAYEQYF TGTGCCAGCACCTCCCGGCACTACAGAGGCGCCTACGAGCAGTACTTC
15 TRBJ2-1 TRBD2 TRBV5-1 . CASSSGLAGADEQFF TGCGCCAGCAGCTCAGGACTAGCGGGAGCGGATGAGCAGTTCTTC
17 TRBJ1-2 TRBD1 TRBV12-3/TRBV12-4 . CASSPLIQGTTNYGYTF TGTGCCAGCAGTCCCCTCATACAGGGGACTACTAACTATGGCTACACCTTC
15 TRBJ2-6 . TRBV11-2 . CASSLVGSGANVLTF TGTGCCAGCAGCTTAGTAGGGTCTGGGGCCAACGTCCTGACTTTC
12 TRBJ1-1 . TRBV25-1 many CASSEGTGEAFF TGTGCCAGCAGTGAAGGGACGGGTGAAGCTTTCTTT
14 TRBJ2-1 . TRBV12-5 many CASGLTGEEDEQFF TGTGCTAGTGGTTTGACGGGGGAAGAGGATGAGCAGTTCTTC
15 TRBJ2-7 TRBD2 TRBV12-3/TRBV12-4 many CASSNSGRLLYEQYF TGTGCCAGCAGCAATAGCGGGAGGCTCCTTTACGAGCAGTACTTC
15 TRBJ1-2 . TRBV12-3/TRBV12-4 many CASTKTGGTAYGYTF TGTGCCAGCACCAAAACCGGCGGGACGGCATATGGCTACACCTTC
13 TRBJ2-7 . TRBV5-1 many CASSPRTAYEQYF TGCGCCAGCAGCCCTAGGACGGCCTACGAGCAGTACTTC
17 TRBJ2-5 TRBD2 TRBV7-3 . CASSLPASGGDQETQYF TGTGCCAGCAGCCTGCCCGCTAGCGGGGGAGACCAAGAGACCCAGTACTTC
16 TRBJ2-1 . TRBV6-2/TRBV6-3 once CASLASDPGTYNEQFF TGTGCCAGCCTTGCCTCAGACCCCGGCACCTACAATGAGCAGTTCTTC
16 TRBJ2-7 TRBD1 TRBV25-1 . CASSGGTGVHLYEQYF TGTGCCAGCAGTGGAGGGACAGGGGTTCATCTCTACGAGCAGTACTTC
9 TRBJ1-1 . TRBV30 many CAWSVEAFF TGTGCCTGGAGTGTTGAGGCTTTCTTT
13 TRBJ1-3 . TRBV12-3/TRBV12-4 . CASTLSSGNTIYF TGTGCCAGCACCTTATCCTCTGGAAACACCATATATTTT
17 TRBJ2-7 . TRBV25-1 many CASSEYYGTNSSYEQYF TGTGCCAGCAGTGAATATTACGGGACAAACAGCTCCTACGAGCAGTACTTC
13 TRBJ1-2 . TRBV28 few CASSADSLYGYTF TGTGCCAGCAGCGCGGACAGTCTCTATGGCTACACCTTC
16 TRBJ2-5 TRBD2 TRBV5-1 . CASSPFGLGEQETQYF TGCGCCAGCAGCCCCTTTGGACTAGGGGAGCAAGAGACCCAGTACTTC
13 TRBJ2-1 TRBD2 TRBV28 few CASSLAAYNEQFF TGTGCCAGCAGCCTAGCGGCTTACAATGAGCAGTTCTTC
15 TRBJ2-7 TRBD1 TRBV29-1 . CSVETGQGGPYEQYF TGCAGCGTTGAAACGGGACAGGGCGGCCCCTACGAGCAGTACTTC
13 TRBJ2-1 TRBD1 TRBV29-1 many CSVGATGEWEQFF TGCAGCGTTGGCGCCACAGGGGAGTGGGAGCAGTTCTTC
16 TRBJ2-2 . TRBV20-1 . CCARELRQGGTGELFF TGCTGTGCTAGAGAACTTCGACAGGGAGGCACCGGGGAGCTGTTTTTT
13 TRBJ2-5 TRBD2 TRBV29-1 few CSVSAGGEETQYF TGCAGCGTTTCCGCGGGGGGAGAAGAGACCCAGTACTTC
12 TRBJ2-1 TRBD2 TRBV19 once CAPQRGGHEQFF TGTGCCCCCCAGCGGGGGGGCCATGAGCAGTTCTTC
16 TRBJ2-7 TRBD1 TRBV4-2 . CASSPSGQGFSYEQYF TGTGCCAGCAGCCCCTCGGGACAGGGTTTTTCCTACGAGCAGTACTTC